Below are 30 T cell receptor beta chains sequenced from a single sample in a study of T cell repertoires in cytomegalovirus infection. The antigens for these receptors are not known. TCRdb analysed the reads with MiXCR anew, one entry per CDR3 protein. In the table there are about 830,000 distinct CDR3 sequences, approximately 30% of which are singletons. Sequenced material: cultured CD8+ T cells from PBMCs, taken from culture after CMV antigen stimulation. These receptors originate from a human donor in good health (CMV status not recorded). Some clones in this sample may be carry-over from other donors' samples.

This clonotype was recorded at least ten times. This chain connects TRBV7-2 to TRBJ1-5, with a weak D call TRBD1 (5 bases). Germline CDR1 and CDR2: SGHTA and FQGNSA. The CDR3 consists of 15 residues. The ends were cut back, 5 bases at V and 4 bases at J, with 15 bases in the middle. The CDR3 DNA reads as TGTGCCAGCAGCCTAGGAGGGGTGTGGAATCAGCCCCAGCATTTT. Translation gives CASSLGGVWNQPQHF.

In regard to this clonotype: This could be a read error, since a much larger clone is one nucleotide away. The chain is built from TRBV14 and TRBJ1-3, with D unresolved. V shed 8 bases and J shed 2 bases, with 4 bases lying between them. This CDR3 comprises 11 residues. Germline-derived CDR1 and CDR2 are SGHDN and FVKESK. This CDR3 is CASQTGNTIYF. DNA of the CDR3: TGTGCCAGCCAAACTGGAAACACCATATATTTT.

This clonotype was found a few times. The rearrangement uses TRBV4-1 and TRBJ2-2; no definite D call. Germline-derived CDR1 and CDR2 are MGHRA and YSYEKL. There are 16 residues in the CDR3. The V end was cut by 0 bases, the J end by 0 bases, with 8 bases between. In DNA, the CDR3 is TGCGCCAGCAGCCAAGAAGGGTCCACGAACACCGGGGAGCTGTTTTTT. Translated, it gives CASSQEGSTNTGELFF.

This clonotype was picked up a small number of times. A read error may account for a junction end that differs from germline. The chain joins TRBV19 to TRBJ2-2; either TRBD1 or TRBD2 may supply D (5 bases each). The CDR3 spans 14 residues. From germline, CDR1 is LNHDA and CDR2 SQIVND (reference sequence). CDR3 region: CASTIRGFGGELFF. CDR3 nucleotides: TGTGCCAGTACTATACGGGGCTTTGGCGGGGAGCTGTTTTTT.

This rearrangement joins TRBV4-1 to TRBJ1-4; the match to TRBD1 covers 7 bases. The V segment lost 4 bases and the J segment 6 bases; nucleotides outside the gene matches: 8. The germline CDR1 and CDR2 sequences are MGHRA and YSYEKL. The CDR3 runs 15 residues. The CDR3 region has the DNA TGCGCCAGCAGCCCGACAGGGCTGGAAGATGAAAAACTGTTTTTT. Translating gives CASSPTGLEDEKLFF.

This chain links TRBV14 with TRBJ2-7; D is uncertain. The CDR3 length is 14 residues. Germline V gene lookup returns CDR1 SGHDN and CDR2 FVKESK. V dropped 1 base and J dropped 3 bases, with 10 bases sitting between them. Written as DNA, the CDR3 is TGTGCCAGCAGCCAAGCTAGGCAGAGCTACGAGCAGTACGTC. As protein: CASSQARQSYEQYV.

Concerning this clonotype itself: In this CDR3 the conserved last residue, phenylalanine or tryptophan, is missing, so a read error is likely. The V gene is TRBV19, the J gene TRBJ1-6; TRBD1 matches at 7 bases. CDR1 LNHDA and CDR2 SQIVND come from the germline V gene (reference sequence). V lost 9 bases to trimming and J lost 5 bases; unmatched junction nucleotides: 7. The CDR3 consists of 14 residues. The CDR3 here is CASRWGTDNSPLHL. DNA for the CDR3: TGTGCCAGCCGCTGGGGGACAGATAATTCACCCCTCCACCTT.

On this clonotype: A read error may account for a junction end that differs from germline. V gene TRBV7-9 combines with J gene TRBJ1-3; the D is unclear. The length of the CDR3 is 12 residues. Germline CDR1 and CDR2: SEHNR and FQNEAQ (reference sequence). The DNA for the CDR3 is TGTGCCAACAGCTTCGAGCGGAACACCATATATTTT. Its translation is CANSFERNTIYF.

This clonotype was counted a few times. The J gene is TRBJ2-1, the V gene TRBV6-2 or TRBV6-3; tentative D call: TRBD1 (6 bases). V lost 2 bases and J lost 2, with 16 bases in between. The germline V gene encodes CDR1 MNHEY and CDR2 SVGEGT. The length of the CDR3 is 17 residues. CDR3 nucleotide sequence: TGTGCCAGCAGTTACCTTTCCACAGGGCACCCCTACAATGAGCAGTTCTTC. Amino acids: CASSYLSTGHPYNEQFF.

The V and J genes are TRBV7-6 and TRBJ2-5; TRBD1 matches 8 bases. The CDR3 has 18 amino acids. J gave up 7 bases and V 5 bases, and 21 bases lay outside the gene matches. Germline V gives CDR1 SGHVS, CDR2 FNYEAQ. CDR3 DNA: TGTGCCAGCAGCCCGGACAGGGTCCACGGCTCCGACATCGCGACCCAGTACTTC. It codes for CASSPDRVHGSDIATQYF. The full variable domain, its missing parts supplied by reference TRBV7-6 and TRBJ2-5, is GAGVSQSPRYKVTKRGQDVALRCDPISGHVSLYWYRQALGQGPEFLTYFNYEAQQDKSGLPNDRFSAERPEGSISTLTIQRTEQRDSAMYRCASSPDRVHGSDIATQYFGPGTRLLVL.

The V gene is TRBV6-1, the J gene TRBJ1-5; D possibly corresponds to TRBD1 (5 bases). V shed 8 bases and J shed 1 base, with 9 bases lying between them. Per germline, CDR1 MNHNS and CDR2 SASEGT. The CDR3 runs 13 residues. The CDR3 loop reads CASGGDSNQPQHF. CDR3 coding DNA: TGTGCCAGCGGGGGGGACAGCAATCAGCCCCAGCATTTT.

This clonotype was detected many times. The chain carries TRBV14 and TRBJ2-5; 13 bases agree with TRBD2. CDR3 size: 16 residues. The junction had 6 bases not matched to a gene; V was cut back by 3 bases and J by 5 bases. CDR1 and CDR2 from the germline V gene are SGHDN and FVKESK. CDR3 amino acids: CASSHWTSGRRETQYF. The CDR3 DNA reads TGTGCCAGCAGCCATTGGACTAGCGGGAGAAGGGAGACCCAGTACTTC.

This clonotype has a single count. The rearrangement joins TRBV2 to TRBJ2-3, with a tentative D call TRBD2 (6 bases). In germline, CDR1 is SNHLY, CDR2 FYNNEI. This CDR3 has 15 residues. V lost 11 bases, J lost 1 base, and 19 bases lay in between. The CDR3, as DNA: TGTGCCGTCGCAGGGCGGGAAGCGGGCACAGATACGCAGTATTTT. It encodes CAVAGREAGTDTQYF.

As for this clonotype: A single base separates this from a much larger clone, so it may be a read error. The rearrangement joins TRBV7-2 to TRBJ2-3, with 7 bases identical to TRBD2. V lost 1 base to trimming and J lost 2 bases; unmatched junction nucleotides: 12. The CDR3 loop spans 18 amino acids. Germline CDR1 reads SGHTA; CDR2 reads FQGNSA. The chain's CDR3 is CASSLDLAEGPTTDTQYF. The CDR3 bases are TGTGCCAGCAGCTTAGATCTAGCGGAGGGCCCAACCACAGATACGCAGTATTTT.

The V gene is TRBV7-2, the J gene TRBJ2-4, with D perhaps TRBD2 (7 bases). This CDR3 spans 13 amino acids. Germline V lookup: CDR1 SGHTA, CDR2 FQGNSA. Trimming cost V 6 bases and J 8 bases, with 14 bases left between them. CDR3 region: CASRWGGRDIQYF. In DNA, the CDR3 is TGTGCCAGCAGATGGGGGGGCCGGGACATTCAGTACTTC.

The chain couples TRBV5-5 to TRBJ2-1, with 8 nucleotides matching TRBD1. With V trimmed by 0 bases and J by 6 bases, 11 bases remained unmatched. The germline V gene has CDR1 SGHKS and CDR2 YYEKEE (reference sequence). The CDR3 is 17 amino acids. CDR3 sequence reads: CASSLEAWQGAGNEQFF. CDR3 DNA sequence: TGTGCCAGCAGCTTGGAAGCTTGGCAGGGGGCAGGCAATGAGCAGTTCTTC.

This clonotype was found a few times. Since a much larger clone is just one base distant, this may be a read error. This rearrangement joins TRBV5-6 to TRBJ1-1; D remains ambiguous. The V and J ends lost 6 bases and 0 bases respectively, with 6 bases between them. The length of the CDR3 is 12 residues. In germline, CDR1 is SGHDT, CDR2 YYEEEE. CDR3 nucleotide sequence: TGTGCCAGCAATTTCCTGAACACTGAAGCTTTCTTT. This gives the protein CASNFLNTEAFF. Drawing the rest from reference TRBV5-6 and TRBJ1-1, the complete variable domain is DAGVTQSPTHLIKTRGQQVTLRCSPKSGHDTVSWYQQALGQGPQFIFQYYEEEERQRGNFPDRFSGHQFPNYSSELNVNALLLGDSALYLCASNFLNTEAFFGQGTRLTVV.

The rearrangement links TRBV7-9 to TRBJ1-4; D gene uncertain. Trimming left V 8 bases short and J 8 bases short, with 12 bases between. Germline V CDR1 and CDR2: SEHNR, FQNEAQ (reference sequence). This CDR3 region has 12 residues. CDR3 sequence reads: CASGLHEEKLFF. In DNA form, the CDR3 reads TGTGCCAGCGGACTCCACGAGGAAAAACTGTTTTTT.

The CDR3 here is CASSPSDRSSGANVLTF. Written as DNA, the CDR3 is TGTGCCAGCAGCCCCTCGGACCGGTCCTCTGGGGCCAACGTCCTGACTTTC. V is TRBV7-9 and J is TRBJ2-6; D unresolved. V lost 5 bases and J 0 bases, leaving 14 bases between the germline ends. This CDR3 is 17 amino acids long. In germline, CDR1 is SEHNR, CDR2 FQNEAQ (reference sequence).

This clonotype was counted at least ten times. DNA of the CDR3: TGTGCCAGCTCGCGAGGGGGTAACACCGGGGAGCTGTTTTTT. It is translated as CASSRGGNTGELFF. The chain links TRBV3-1 to TRBJ2-2, with D perhaps matching TRBD1 (6 bases). Trimming cost V 8 bases and J 2 bases, with 12 bases left between them. Germline lookup yields CDR1 LGHDT and CDR2 YNNKEL (reference sequence). The CDR3 is made up of 14 amino acids.

V is TRBV7-8 and J is TRBJ2-1; a weak D match, TRBD1 (6 bases). V was pared by 1 base and J by 6 bases, with 13 bases between. CDR1 SGHVS and CDR2 FQNEAQ come from the germline V gene. The CDR3 sequence is 15 residues long. The CDR3 spells CASSLGQEAINEQFF. The DNA of the CDR3 is TGTGCCAGCAGCTTAGGACAGGAGGCAATCAATGAGCAGTTCTTC.

This clonotype has just a few counts. The gene calls are TRBV12-5 and TRBJ2-1; 11 nucleotides align to TRBD1. CDR1 is LGHNT and CDR2 is FRNRAP in the germline V gene. J lost 4 bases, V lost 4 bases, and 3 bases had no gene match. The CDR3 sequence is 15 residues long. The CDR3 DNA reads as TGTGCTAGTGGTTGGGGACAGGGGGTGTACAATGAGCAGTTCTTC. This codes for CASGWGQGVYNEQFF. Complete variable domain (other parts from reference TRBV12-5 and TRBJ2-1): DARVTQTPRHKVTEMGQEVTMRCQPILGHNTVFWYRQTMMQGLELLAYFRNRAPLDDSGMPKDRFSAEMPDATLATLKIQPSEPRDSAVYFCASGWGQGVYNEQFFGPGTRLTVL.

This clonotype was observed a single time. One junction end disagrees with the germline gene, perhaps due to a read error. This chain links TRBV4-1 with TRBJ2-5, with 7 bases matching TRBD1. Germline assignment: CDR1 MGHRA and CDR2 YSYEKL. The CDR3 covers 15 residues. The CDR3 DNA reads as TGTGCCAGCAGCCAAGGGCCAGGGGGTACTGAGACCCAGTACTTC. Protein product: CASSQGPGGTETQYF.

Only a few counts were recorded for this clonotype. This chain uses TRBV12-3 or TRBV12-4 with TRBJ2-5; D not certain. The V end lost 1 base, the J end lost 5 bases, and 11 bases lay between the germline ends. This CDR3 has 14 residues. The CDR3 here is CASSLDVAGETQYF. The CDR3 nucleotides read TGTGCCAGCAGTTTAGACGTAGCTGGTGAGACCCAGTACTTC.

This chain connects TRBV6-5 to TRBJ1-5, with TRBD1 matching 7 bases. V lost 6 bases, J lost 4 bases, and 15 bases stayed unmatched. Germline loops: CDR1 MNHEY, CDR2 SVGAGI. This CDR3 is 17 amino acids long. CDR3 amino acids: CASSALTYRGVNQPQHF. CDR3 nucleotides: TGTGCCAGCAGCGCCCTAACGTACAGGGGAGTGAATCAGCCCCAGCATTTT.

The chain joins TRBV5-5 to TRBJ2-5; unclear D gene. The CDR3 contains 17 residues. Germline CDR1 SGHKS, CDR2 YYEKEE (reference sequence). Trimming removed 4 bases at V and 2 bases at J, with 21 bases between. In DNA form, the CDR3 reads TGTGCCAGCAGCCCCACGGAAAGGGCCCGTAGGCAAGAGACCCAGTACTTC. It translates to CASSPTERARRQETQYF.

This clonotype was found many times. The chain recombines TRBV7-9 with TRBJ1-5; weak D call: TRBD1 (6 bases). V dropped 3 bases and J dropped 1 base, with 16 bases sitting between them. Germline CDR1 reads SEHNR; CDR2 reads FQNEAQ (reference sequence). The CDR3 length is 17 residues. The CDR3 DNA follows: TGTGCCAGCAGCTTCTCTTACAGGGAAGTAAGCAATCAGCCCCAGCATTTT. Residues: CASSFSYREVSNQPQHF.

This clonotype was recorded only once. CDR3 in amino acids: CASSSEANQPQHF. The CDR3 DNA follows: TGTGCCAGCAGCTCAGAGGCTAATCAGCCCCAGCATTTT. The rearrangement links TRBV7-6 to TRBJ1-5, with D hard to call. The V gene lost 4 bases and the J gene lost 4 bases, with 8 bases spanning the gap. Per germline, CDR1 SGHVS and CDR2 FNYEAQ. The CDR3 is made up of 13 amino acids.

This chain uses TRBV12-3 or TRBV12-4 with TRBJ2-7; 10 bases fit TRBD1. With V trimmed by 3 bases and J by 3 bases, 5 bases remained unmatched. There are 15 residues in the CDR3. CDR3 amino acids: CASSFGTGDDYEQYF. The DNA for the CDR3 is TGTGCCAGCAGTTTCGGGACAGGGGATGACTACGAGCAGTACTTC.

This CDR3 is CASSYWRGSKNIQYF. DNA of the CDR3: TGTGCCAGCAGTTACTGGAGGGGGTCCAAAAACATTCAGTACTTC. This chain links TRBV6-2 or TRBV6-3 with TRBJ2-4; possibly TRBD1 or TRBD2 for D (6 bases each). Deletions cut 1 base from V and 2 bases from J, with 9 bases between. Germline V gene lookup returns CDR1 MNHEY and CDR2 SVGEGT. The CDR3 contains 15 residues.